Below are 16 T cell receptor beta chains sequenced from a single sample in a study of blood T cell repertoires in COVID-19. Data came from immunoSEQ multiplex PCR; TCRdb stores just in-frame clones and leaves some out. The sample consists of about 400,000 clones, around nine tenths of them appearing once. The sample was PBMCs or T cells enriched from blood (not recorded which). Receptor source: a woman between 45 and 60 years old who had recovered from COVID-19.

The chain is built from TRBV27 and TRBJ1-1, with a possible D match to TRBD1 (5 bases). Trimming stripped 1 base from V and 3 bases from J, with 9 bases between. There are 14 residues in the CDR3. Germline CDR1 and CDR2: MNHEY and SMNVEV (reference sequence). The CDR3, as DNA: TGTGCCAGCAGTTTATTCGGGGGTGACACTGAAGCTTTCTTT. This sequence encodes CASSLFGGDTEAFF.

The gene calls are TRBV5-1 and TRBJ1-1, with 7 bases fitting TRBD1. CDR1 is SGHRS and CDR2 is YFSETQ in the germline V gene. The trim removed 6 bases at V and 4 bases at J, leaving 6 bases unmatched. The CDR3 covers 13 residues. The CDR3 nucleotides read TGCGCCAGCAATTCGGCAGGGGGCACTGAAGCTTTCTTT. This codes for CASNSAGGTEAFF.

The V and J genes are TRBV5-1 and TRBJ2-3, with TRBD2 matching 10 bases. The length of the CDR3 is 16 residues. Germline values: CDR1 SGHRS, CDR2 YFSETQ. V trimming: 4 bases; J trimming: 0 bases; junction bases outside the gene matches: 5. The CDR3 here is CASSPRTSGSTDTQYF. In nucleotides, the CDR3 is TGCGCCAGCAGCCCCAGGACTAGCGGTAGCACAGATACGCAGTATTTT.

The chain combines TRBV7-2 with TRBJ2-7; 12 bases are a match to TRBD1. The CDR3 is 16 amino acids. Trimming at V came to 4 bases and at J to 9 bases, leaving 13 bases not matched to a gene. Germline CDR1 SGHTA, CDR2 FQGNSA. CDR3 sequence: CASSSTSTGTGGAQYF. The DNA of the CDR3 is TGTGCCAGCAGCTCGACGAGTACCGGGACAGGGGGCGCGCAGTACTTC.

This rearrangement joins TRBV9 to TRBJ1-3, with TRBD1 identical over 8 bases. The CDR3 spans 18 residues. Germline V lookup: CDR1 SGDLS, CDR2 YYNGEE. Unmatched junction bases numbered 13, after V lost 4 bases and J lost 1 base. CDR3 sequence reads: CASSLFGQGGSSGNTIYF. The CDR3 coding sequence is TGTGCCAGCAGCCTATTTGGACAGGGAGGAAGTTCTGGAAACACCATATATTTT. Filled out from reference TRBV9 and TRBJ1-3, the complete variable domain reads DSGVTQTPKHLITATGQRVTLRCSPRSGDLSVYWYQQSLDQGLQFLIQYYNGEERAKGNILERFSAQQFPDLHSELNLSSLELGDSALYFCASSLFGQGGSSGNTIYFGEGSWLTVV.

This chain uses TRBV4-2 with TRBJ2-7, with D perhaps matching TRBD1 (5 bases). CDR1 and CDR2 (germline): LGHNA, YNFKEQ. The CDR3 sequence is 15 residues long. Trimming cost V 0 bases and J 1 base, with 10 bases left between them. CDR3 residues: CASSQELGPSYEQYF. The CDR3, as DNA: TGTGCCAGCAGCCAAGAGTTGGGGCCGTCCTACGAGCAGTACTTC.

This sequence joins TRBV27 and TRBJ1-1; the match to TRBD1 covers 7 bases. The CDR3 consists of 13 residues. In germline, CDR1 is MNHEY, CDR2 SMNVEV (reference sequence). V lost 6 bases to trimming and J lost 7 bases; unmatched junction nucleotides: 8. CDR3 sequence reads: CASRGQNVGEAFF. The DNA for the CDR3 is TGTGCCAGCAGGGGACAGAACGTGGGTGAAGCTTTCTTT.

The chain couples TRBV7-8 to TRBJ2-6; D might be TRBD2 (6 bases). V lost 7 bases, J lost 4 bases, and 14 bases lay in between. This CDR3 has 15 amino acids. Germline V gene sequence: CDR1 SGHVS, CDR2 FQNEAQ. The CDR3 nucleotides read TGTGCCAGCACCCTTCAGCGGGCAGGGGCCAACGTCCTGACTTTC. This encodes CASTLQRAGANVLTF.

The chain has TRBV3-1 (or the pseudogene TRBV3-2) and TRBJ2-5, with TRBD2 matching over 8 bases. The CDR3 sequence is 14 residues long. J lost 2 bases, V lost 5 bases, and 4 bases had no gene match. Germline CDR1 reads LGHDT; CDR2 reads YNNKEL (reference sequence). CDR3 amino acids: CASSLGTSQETQYF. Written as DNA, the CDR3 is TGTGCCAGCAGCTTAGGGACTAGTCAAGAGACCCAGTACTTC.

J is TRBJ1-6 and V is TRBV4-1; possibly TRBD1 for D (5 bases). With 0 bases removed from V and 9 bases from J, the gap between germline ends came to 15 bases. Germline-derived CDR1 and CDR2 are MGHRA and YSYEKL. The CDR3 loop spans 16 amino acids. CDR3: CASSQDGAGRGSPLHF. The CDR3 DNA reads as TGCGCCAGCAGCCAAGATGGGGCCGGGAGAGGTTCACCCCTCCACTTT.

The chain employs TRBV7-3 and TRBJ2-7; tentative D call: TRBD2 (6 bases). CDR3 length: 14 residues. With 5 bases removed from V and 2 bases from J, the gap between germline ends came to 13 bases. CDR1 is SGHTA, CDR2 FQGTGA, per germline. The CDR3: CASSPGLFAYEQYF. Written as DNA, the CDR3 is TGTGCCAGCAGCCCGGGACTTTTTGCCTACGAGCAGTACTTC. Looking up the rest from reference TRBV7-3 and TRBJ2-7 gives the full variable domain: GAGVSQTPSNKVTEKGKYVELRCDPISGHTALYWYRQSLGQGPEFLIYFQGTGAADDSGLPNDRFFAVRPEGSVSTLKIQRTERGDSAVYLCASSPGLFAYEQYFGPGTRLTVT.

CDR3 DNA sequence: TGTGCCAGCAGCTTAGCTAGCGGGGGCACAGATACGCAGTATTTT. Translating gives CASSLASGGTDTQYF. This sequence joins TRBV7-9 and TRBJ2-3; 8 bases line up with TRBD2. CDR1 is SEHNR, CDR2 FQNEAQ, per germline (reference sequence). V was clipped by 0 bases and J by 1 base; unmatched bases: 0. The CDR3 is 15 amino acids.

This clone has only a few counts. This chain joins TRBV25-1 and TRBJ1-2; TRBD1 matches at 7 bases. From germline, CDR1 is MGHDK and CDR2 SYGVNS. The V segment lost 7 bases and the J segment 1 base; nucleotides outside the gene matches: 6. CDR3 length equals 14 residues. CDR3 in DNA: TGTGCCAGCACGGGACAGTCTAATAACTATGGCTACACCTTC. This codes for CASTGQSNNYGYTF.

This chain joins TRBV2 and TRBJ2-1, with 8 bases aligning to TRBD2. In germline, CDR1 is SNHLY, CDR2 FYNNEI. The junction had 6 bases not matched to a gene; V was cut back by 7 bases and J by 1 base. CDR3 length equals 15 residues. This CDR3 is CASNMASGSYNEQFF. Here the CDR3 DNA reads TGTGCCAGCAACATGGCTAGCGGGTCCTACAATGAGCAGTTCTTC.

The chain combines TRBV29-1 with TRBJ1-2; maybe TRBD1 (5 bases). Trimming left V 0 bases short and J 7 bases short, with 9 bases between. The germline gives CDR1 SQVTM, CDR2 ANQGSEA. The CDR3 extends over 12 amino acids. DNA of the CDR3: TGCAGCGTTGAAGAACTTAGGGGTGGCTACACCTTC. Translation gives CSVEELRGGYTF.

The chain links TRBV28 to TRBJ1-2; tentative D call: TRBD1 (6 bases). V lost 7 bases, J lost 6 bases, and 12 bases lay in between. CDR1 and CDR2 from the germline V gene are MDHEN and SYDVKM. This CDR3 has 12 amino acids. The CDR3 protein is CASNSQGNGYTF. CDR3 DNA: TGTGCCAGCAATTCACAGGGAAATGGCTACACCTTC.